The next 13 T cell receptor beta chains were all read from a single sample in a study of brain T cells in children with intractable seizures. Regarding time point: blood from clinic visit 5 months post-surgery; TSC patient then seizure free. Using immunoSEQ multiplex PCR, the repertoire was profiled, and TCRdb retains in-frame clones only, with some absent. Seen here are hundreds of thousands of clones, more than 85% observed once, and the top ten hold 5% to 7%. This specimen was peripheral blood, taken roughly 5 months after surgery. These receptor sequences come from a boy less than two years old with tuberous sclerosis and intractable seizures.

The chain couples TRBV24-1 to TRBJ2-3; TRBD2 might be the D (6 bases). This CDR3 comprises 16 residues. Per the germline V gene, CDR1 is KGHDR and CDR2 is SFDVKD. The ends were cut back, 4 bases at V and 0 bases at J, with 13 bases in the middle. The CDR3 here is CATSESSGTSTDTQYF. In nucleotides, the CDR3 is TGTGCCACCAGTGAATCCTCCGGGACTAGCACAGATACGCAGTATTTT.

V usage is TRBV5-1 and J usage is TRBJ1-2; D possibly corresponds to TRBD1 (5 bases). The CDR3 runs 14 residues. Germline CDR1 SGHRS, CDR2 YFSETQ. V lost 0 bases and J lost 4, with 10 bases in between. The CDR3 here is CASSLGGGGYGYTF. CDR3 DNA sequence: TGCGCCAGCAGCTTGGGCGGGGGTGGCTATGGCTACACCTTC. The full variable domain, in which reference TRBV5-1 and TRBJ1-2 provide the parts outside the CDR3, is KAGVTQTPRYLIKTRGQQVTLSCSPISGHRSVSWYQQTPGQGLQFLFEYFSETQRNKGNFPGRFSGRQFSNSRSEMNVSTLELGDSALYLCASSLGGGGYGYTFGSGTRLTVV.

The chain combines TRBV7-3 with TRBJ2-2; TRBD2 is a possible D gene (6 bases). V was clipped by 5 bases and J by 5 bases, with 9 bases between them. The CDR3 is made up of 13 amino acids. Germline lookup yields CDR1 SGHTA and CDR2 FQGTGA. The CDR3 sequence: CASSPTRTGELFF. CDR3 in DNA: TGTGCCAGCAGCCCGACTAGGACCGGGGAGCTGTTTTTT.

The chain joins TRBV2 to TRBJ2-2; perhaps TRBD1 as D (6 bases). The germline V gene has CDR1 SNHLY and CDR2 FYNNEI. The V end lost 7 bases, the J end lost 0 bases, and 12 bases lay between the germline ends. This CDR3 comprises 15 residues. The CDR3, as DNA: TGTGCCAGCACCCCGGGACAAGCGAACACCGGGGAGCTGTTTTTT. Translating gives CASTPGQANTGELFF. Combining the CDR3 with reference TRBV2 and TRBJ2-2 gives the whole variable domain EPEVTQTPSHQVTQMGQEVILRCVPISNHLYFYWYRQILGQKVEFLVSFYNNEISEKSEIFDDQFSVERPDGSNFTLKIRSTKLEDSAMYFCASTPGQANTGELFFGEGSRLTVL.

The CDR3 sequence: CATESRVLGEKLFF. The CDR3, as DNA: TGTGCCACCGAAAGCAGGGTACTGGGGGAAAAACTGTTTTTT. The chain recombines TRBV15 with TRBJ1-4, with TRBD1 as a possible D gene (5 bases). The CDR3 is 14 amino acids. Germline values: CDR1 LNHNV, CDR2 YYDKDF (reference sequence). The V gene lost 8 bases and the J gene lost 8 bases, with 18 bases spanning the gap.

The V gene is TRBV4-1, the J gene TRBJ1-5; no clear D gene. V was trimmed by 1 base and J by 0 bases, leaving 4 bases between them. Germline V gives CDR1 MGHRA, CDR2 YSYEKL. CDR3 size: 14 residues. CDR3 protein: CASSQGLSNQPQHF. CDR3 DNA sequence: TGCGCCAGCAGCCAAGGACTTAGCAATCAGCCCCAGCATTTT.

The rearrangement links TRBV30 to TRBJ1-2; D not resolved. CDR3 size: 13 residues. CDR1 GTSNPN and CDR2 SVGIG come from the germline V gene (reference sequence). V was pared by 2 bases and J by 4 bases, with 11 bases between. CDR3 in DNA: TGTGCCTGGAGTAACGGACCGAGCTATGGCTACACCTTC. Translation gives CAWSNGPSYGYTF.

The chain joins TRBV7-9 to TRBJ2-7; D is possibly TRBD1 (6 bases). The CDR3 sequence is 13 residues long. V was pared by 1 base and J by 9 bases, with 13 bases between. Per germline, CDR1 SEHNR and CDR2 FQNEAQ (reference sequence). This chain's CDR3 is CASSLEQGIGQYF. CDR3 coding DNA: TGTGCCAGCAGCTTAGAACAGGGCATAGGGCAGTACTTC.

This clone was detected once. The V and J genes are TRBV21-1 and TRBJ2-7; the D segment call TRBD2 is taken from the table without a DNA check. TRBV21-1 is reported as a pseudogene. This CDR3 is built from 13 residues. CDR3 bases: TGTGCCAGCAGCAAACTCTCTCGGGGCGAGCAGTACTTC. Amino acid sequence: CASSKLSRGEQYF.

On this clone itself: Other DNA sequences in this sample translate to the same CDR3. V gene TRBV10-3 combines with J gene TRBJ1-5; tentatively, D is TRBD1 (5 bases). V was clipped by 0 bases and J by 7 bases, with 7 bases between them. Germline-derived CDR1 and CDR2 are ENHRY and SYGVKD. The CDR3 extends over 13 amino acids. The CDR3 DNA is TGTGCCATCAGTGAGTCTGGGGGACAGCCCCAGCATTTT. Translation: CAISESGGQPQHF.

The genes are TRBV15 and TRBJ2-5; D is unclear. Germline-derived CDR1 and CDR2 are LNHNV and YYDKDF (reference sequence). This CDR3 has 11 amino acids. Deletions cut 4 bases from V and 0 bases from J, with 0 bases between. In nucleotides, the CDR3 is TGTGCCACCAGCAACCAAGAGACCCAGTACTTC. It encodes CATSNQETQYF.

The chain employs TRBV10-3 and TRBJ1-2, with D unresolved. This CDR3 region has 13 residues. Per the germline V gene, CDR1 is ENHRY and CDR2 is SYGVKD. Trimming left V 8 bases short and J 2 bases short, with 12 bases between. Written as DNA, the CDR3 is TGTGCCATCCCGGCTGAGTTCAACTATGGCTACACCTTC. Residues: CAIPAEFNYGYTF.

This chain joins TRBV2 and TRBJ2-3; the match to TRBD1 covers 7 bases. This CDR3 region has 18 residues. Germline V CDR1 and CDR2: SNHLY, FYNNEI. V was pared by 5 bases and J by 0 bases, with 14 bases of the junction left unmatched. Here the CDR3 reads CASSRKPTTGLSTDTQYF. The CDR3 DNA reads TGTGCCAGCAGTCGAAAACCAACGACAGGGCTTAGCACAGATACGCAGTATTTT.